The clone carrying this T cell receptor beta chain was recorded a few times. Together with a sample-barcoded 5' primer, a J-beta primer mix was included in a second PCR lasting roughly 6 to 12 cycles. The template-switch adaptor was a 5' adaptor with 12 random nucleotides. It tagged each cDNA molecule. TCRdb re-called the 5' RACE reads with MiXCR, one entry per CDR3 protein. This sample yields around 800,000 distinct CDR3 sequences, of which approximately 24% are seen a single time; 3% belongs to the top ten. These data originate in a study of blood T cells in healthy people across ages. This CDR3 contains 18 residues. Germline CDR1 is SGHKS and CDR2 is YYEKEE (reference sequence). With V trimmed by 0 bases and J by 8 bases, 12 bases remained unmatched. This sample also appeared in a second study, on T cells of mothers and their children.

V is TRBV5-5 and J is TRBJ2-4; 12 bases map to TRBD2. The origin of this receptor is a boy aged 10-17 years in good health. The sample taken for sequencing was blood. Here the CDR3 reads CASSLGLAGESIGDIQYF. Written as DNA, the CDR3 is TGTGCCAGCAGCTTGGGACTAGCGGGGGAGTCGATCGGGGACATTCAGTACTTC.